A selection of T cell receptor beta chains follows, all from one sample in a study of blood T cell repertoires in COVID-19. The method was immunoSEQ multiplex PCR; TCRdb's version includes in-frame clones alone and lacks a portion of them. The table records roughly 400,000 clones, roughly 90% of them present only once. The sequenced sample was PBMCs or T cells enriched from blood (not recorded which). Every receptor here comes from a woman between 18 and 29 years old who had been exposed to COVID-19. Each CDR3 is given with its conserved first and last residue. A D gene is named only where the DNA matches it firmly. Clone size appears in some rows only: once, few, many, or a class for an expanded clone.

clone_size	v_call	d_call	j_call	cdr3_nt	cdr3_aa
NA	TRBV4-3	NA	TRBJ2-3	TGCGCCAGCAGCCAAGATCTGGTAGCGTGGAGCACAGATACGCAGTATTTT	CASSQDLVAWSTDTQYF
few	TRBV10-1	TRBD1	TRBJ1-5	TGCGCCAGCAGTGAAGGACAGGGCTCTTATCAGCCCCAGCATTTT	CASSEGQGSYQPQHF
NA	TRBV18	NA	TRBJ1-6	TGTGCCAGCTCACCACCCGGGGTCCCCTATAATTCACCCCTCCACTTT	CASSPPGVPYNSPLHF
NA	TRBV19	TRBD1	TRBJ1-6	TGTGCCGGAAGGGACAGCTATAATTCACCCCTCCACTTT	CAGRDSYNSPLHF
once	TRBV30	NA	TRBJ1-1	TGTGCCTGGAAATTCCGTGGGACACCGAACACTGAAGCTTTCTTT	CAWKFRGTPNTEAFF
NA	TRBV28	NA	TRBJ2-7	TGTGCCGTTCAGGGGACGGGCACCTACGAGCAGTACTTC	CAVQGTGTYEQYF
once	TRBV28	NA	TRBJ1-2	TGTGCCAGCAGTTTAGGGCAGACGCTTAACTATGGCTACACCTTC	CASSLGQTLNYGYTF
once	TRBV5-1	TRBD1	TRBJ2-7	TGCGCCAGCAGCTTGGCTCCCGGGACAGGGTCCTACGAGCAGTACTTC	CASSLAPGTGSYEQYF
NA	TRBV5-4	NA	TRBJ2-3	TGTGCCAGCAGCAAAGGACAGTCAGCAGATACGCAGTATTTT	CASSKGQSADTQYF
NA	TRBV20-1	NA	TRBJ1-5	TGCAGTGTGTCTGCCGGACAGCTCCAGCATTTT	CSVSAGQLQHF
NA	TRBV18	NA	TRBJ1-2	TGTGCCAGCTCACCCGACAGAGGAGGCTACACCTTC	CASSPDRGGYTF
NA	TRBV7-8	TRBD1	TRBJ2-2	TGTGCCAGCAGAGTAGCCGGGACAGGGTATGGTTATACCGGGGAGCTGTTTTTT	CASRVAGTGYGYTGELFF
NA	TRBV27	NA	TRBJ2-1	TGTGCCAGCAGAAAACTAGTATCTGAGCAGTTCTTC	CASRKLVSEQFF
NA	TRBV12-3/TRBV12-4	TRBD1	TRBJ1-4	TGTGCCAGCAGTTCCGGGACAGGGGAAAAACTGTTTTTT	CASSSGTGEKLFF
NA	TRBV18	NA	TRBJ1-1	TGTGCCAGCTCCCACTATCGAGAGAACACTGAAGCTTTCTTT	CASSHYRENTEAFF
NA	TRBV5-7	TRBD1	TRBJ2-7	TGTGCCAGCAGCCAGGGGACAGGGAACGACGAGCAGTACTTC	CASSQGTGNDEQYF
NA	TRBV18	NA	TRBJ1-1	TGTGCCAGCTCTAGGGAGCCTTACACTGAAGCTTTCTTT	CASSREPYTEAFF
NA	TRBV11-2	TRBD1	TRBJ2-7	TGTGCCAGCAGCTCAAGTCGTCCCGGGACAGGGAACAACGAGCAGTACTTC	CASSSSRPGTGNNEQYF
NA	TRBV28	NA	TRBJ1-2	TGTGCCAGCAGGTCCCGGGACTTTAACTATGGCTACACCTTC	CASRSRDFNYGYTF
NA	TRBV19	TRBD2	TRBJ2-3	TGTGCCAGTAGTAACACAGGACTAGCGGGCACAGATACGCAGTATTTT	CASSNTGLAGTDTQYF
NA	TRBV11-2	NA	TRBJ1-5	TGTGCCAGCAGCCCTACTGTTGGGGCCAATCAGCCCCAGCATTTT	CASSPTVGANQPQHF
once	TRBV2	NA	TRBJ1-1	TGTGCCAGCAGTGATGGGCAGCTGAACACTGAAGCTTTCTTT	CASSDGQLNTEAFF
NA	TRBV5-4	TRBD2	TRBJ2-7	TGTGCCAGCAGCCCAGGGACTACTTATTACGAGCAGTACTTC	CASSPGTTYYEQYF
once	TRBV28	NA	TRBJ2-3	TGTGCCAGCAGATCTCGGCGGGGATCGGGGGCAGATACGCAGTATTTT	CASRSRRGSGADTQYF
once	TRBV11-1	TRBD2	TRBJ2-7	TGTGCCAGCAGCTTAGTCCGCGGGAGCGAAGGTTACGAGCAGTACTTC	CASSLVRGSEGYEQYF
NA	TRBV19	TRBD1	TRBJ1-1	TGTGCCAGTAGTACCCGGGACAGGGTGAACACTGAAGCTTTCTTT	CASSTRDRVNTEAFF
NA	TRBV28	NA	TRBJ1-4	TGTGCCAGCAGCAGGGGTGAAAAACTGTTTTTT	CASSRGEKLFF
NA	TRBV5-3	TRBD1	TRBJ1-2	TGTGCCAGAAGCTTGAACAGGGGGCTTGACTATGGCTACACCTTC	CARSLNRGLDYGYTF
NA	TRBV18	TRBD1	TRBJ1-5	TGTGCCAGCTCAAGAAGACAGGGGGCGACCATAGGCAATCAGCCCCAGCATTTT	CASSRRQGATIGNQPQHF
once	TRBV13	NA	TRBJ1-3	TGTGCCAGCAGCTTAAGATACAGGGACCCTGGAAACACCATATATTTT	CASSLRYRDPGNTIYF
NA	TRBV5-8	TRBD1	TRBJ2-1	TGTGCCAGCAGCAAGGACAGGGTTAATGAGCAGTTCTTC	CASSKDRVNEQFF
NA	TRBV28	TRBD1	TRBJ2-1	TGTGCCAGCAGCCTGAACGGACAGGGATGGTTCTTC	CASSLNGQGWFF
NA	TRBV18	TRBD2	TRBJ2-5	TGTGCCAGCTCACCAACGCTAGCGGGAGGTGAGACCCAGTACTTC	CASSPTLAGGETQYF
NA	TRBV7-2	NA	TRBJ1-6	TGTGCCAGCAGACCCCAGCGGAGCTCCTATAATTCACCCCTCCACTTT	CASRPQRSSYNSPLHF
NA	TRBV4-3	TRBD1	TRBJ2-7	TGCGCCAGCAGCCAAGAATGGACAGGGGCCTACGAGCAGTACTTC	CASSQEWTGAYEQYF
NA	TRBV28	TRBD1	TRBJ1-1	TGTGCCAGCAGTCCACGGCTGACAGGGAGGTTCGACACTGAAGCTTTCTTT	CASSPRLTGRFDTEAFF
once	TRBV28	TRBD1	TRBJ1-4	TGTGCCAGCAGTTTATGGACAGGGTCCGAAAAACTGTTTTTT	CASSLWTGSEKLFF
NA	TRBV7-2	TRBD2	TRBJ2-2	TGTGCCAGCAGCTCCATCGCTAGCGGACCTAACACCGGGGAGCTGTTTTTT	CASSSIASGPNTGELFF
NA	TRBV28	TRBD1	TRBJ1-4	TGTGCCAGCCATACTTTAGGACAGGGTAATGAAAAACTGTTTTTT	CASHTLGQGNEKLFF
NA	TRBV20-1	NA	TRBJ2-1	TGCAGTGCTAGTATGGCGGGACCATACAATGAGCAGTTCTTC	CSASMAGPYNEQFF
NA	TRBV3-1/TRBV3-2	TRBD1	TRBJ1-2	TGTGCCAGCAGCCAAGGAGTCGTACAGGGGGCCCGGGCCTATGGCTACACCTTC	CASSQGVVQGARAYGYTF